These T cell receptor beta chains were read from a single sample in a study of T-cell reconstitution after alpha-beta-depleted transplantation in children. TCRdb called the PCR reads again in MiXCR, with one record for every CDR3 protein. The data show around 440,000 distinct CDR3 sequences, more than 9% seen once. Sequencing used PBMCs, obtained before TCRalphabeta/CD19-depleted stem cell transplant. The receptor source for this set is a child aged 2-9 years with inherited bone marrow failure, due to receive a stem cell transplant. Each CDR3 is given with its conserved first and last residue. A D gene is named only where the DNA matches it firmly. Size tells how often a clone was seen (once, few, many) or the class of an expanded clone, and some rows leave it out.

V gene	J gene	D gene	clone size	CDR3 DNA	CDR3 protein
TRBV3-1	TRBJ2-7	NA	many	TGTGCCAGCAGCCAACTCCCGTACGAGCAGTACTTC	CASSQLPYEQYF
TRBV10-3	TRBJ2-3	TRBD2	many	TGTGCCATCCGGACTAGCGGTAGCACAGATACGCAGTATTTT	CAIRTSGSTDTQYF
TRBV27	TRBJ2-1	NA	few	TGTGCCAGCAGTTTATTCTTCCCGGGCGATGAGCAGTTCTTC	CASSLFFPGDEQFF
TRBV15	TRBJ2-7	NA	NA	TGTGCCACCAGCAGAGAGCGGGAGCAGTACTTC	CATSREREQYF
TRBV15	TRBJ2-7	NA	few	TGTGCCACCAGCAGGGGAATTGAGCAGTACTTC	CATSRGIEQYF
TRBV18	TRBJ1-2	NA	NA	TGTGCCAGCTCACCGGAGAGGGCGCACTATGGCTACACCTTC	CASSPERAHYGYTF
TRBV18	TRBJ2-1	NA	NA	TGTGCCAGCTCACCAAGACTACCAGGGGATGAGCAGTTCTTC	CASSPRLPGDEQFF
TRBV5-1	TRBJ2-3	NA	few	TGCGCCAGCAGCTTTCTTGGGGGCGGCAGGACAGATACGCAGTATTTT	CASSFLGGGRTDTQYF
TRBV29-1	TRBJ1-1	NA	many	TGCAGCGTAGCAAAGCCGGGACAATCTGAAGCTTTCTTT	CSVAKPGQSEAFF
TRBV4-3	TRBJ2-2	TRBD1	many	TGCGCCAGCAGCCCCCTGACAGGGGCGAACACCGGGGAGCTGTTTTTT	CASSPLTGANTGELFF
TRBV20-1	TRBJ2-5	TRBD1	few	TGCAGTGCAGGGGACAGGGGGGGGTTAGAGACCCAGTACTTC	CSAGDRGGLETQYF
TRBV20-1	TRBJ1-5	NA	many	TGCAGTGCTAGAGGAGGGCTGGATCAGCCCCAGCATTTT	CSARGGLDQPQHF
TRBV5-5	TRBJ2-6	NA	many	TGTGCCAGCAGCTTCTTTGCAGGCGTACCCTCTGGGGCCAACGTCCTGACTTTC	CASSFFAGVPSGANVLTF
TRBV7-2	TRBJ2-3	TRBD2	many	TGTGCCAGCAGCCCGACGACTAGCGGAGCTGGGGGGGTGCAGTATTTT	CASSPTTSGAGGVQYF
TRBV15	TRBJ1-6	NA	many	TGTGCCACCAGCATTATTGGGGGTATCGGTTCACCCCTCCACTTT	CATSIIGGIGSPLHF
TRBV6-2/TRBV6-3	TRBJ2-3	NA	many	TGTGCCAGCAGGTCAGATACGAAAGATACGCAGTATTTT	CASRSDTKDTQYF
TRBV12-3/TRBV12-4	TRBJ1-5	TRBD1	many	TGTGCCAGCAGGGACAGGGAGCGGAATCAGCCCCAGCATTTT	CASRDRERNQPQHF
TRBV29-1	TRBJ2-6	NA	many	TGCAGCGTGGCCAGGGGGGGTGGGGCCAACGTCCTGACTTTC	CSVARGGGANVLTF
TRBV5-5	TRBJ1-5	NA	many	TGTGCCAGCAGCGCCGACACCTATCAGCCCCAGCATTTT	CASSADTYQPQHF
TRBV4-3	TRBJ2-3	NA	many	TGCGCCAGCAGCCAAGTCTATCGCACAGATACGCAGTATTTT	CASSQVYRTDTQYF
TRBV11-2	TRBJ2-3	NA	many	TGTGCCAGCAGCTTAGTATCCCGCACAGATACGCAGTATTTT	CASSLVSRTDTQYF
TRBV7-2	TRBJ2-7	NA	NA	TGTGCCAGCAGCAAAAACCGGGACACCAACTACGAGCAGTACTTC	CASSKNRDTNYEQYF
TRBV7-2	TRBJ1-1	NA	NA	TGTGCCAGCAGCTTACGGTCCTTAGCTGGACCGAACACTGAAGCTTTCTTT	CASSLRSLAGPNTEAFF
TRBV7-9	TRBJ2-7	TRBD2	many	TGTGCCAGCAGCCGAATAGGACTAGCGGGAGACGAGCAGTACTTC	CASSRIGLAGDEQYF
TRBV7-6	TRBJ2-1	NA	few	TGTGCCAGCAGCACGGGACCTTACAATGAGCAGTTCTTC	CASSTGPYNEQFF
TRBV4-3	TRBJ1-2	NA	many	TGCGCCAGCAGCCAAGATGGTAATTACTATGGCTACACCTTC	CASSQDGNYYGYTF